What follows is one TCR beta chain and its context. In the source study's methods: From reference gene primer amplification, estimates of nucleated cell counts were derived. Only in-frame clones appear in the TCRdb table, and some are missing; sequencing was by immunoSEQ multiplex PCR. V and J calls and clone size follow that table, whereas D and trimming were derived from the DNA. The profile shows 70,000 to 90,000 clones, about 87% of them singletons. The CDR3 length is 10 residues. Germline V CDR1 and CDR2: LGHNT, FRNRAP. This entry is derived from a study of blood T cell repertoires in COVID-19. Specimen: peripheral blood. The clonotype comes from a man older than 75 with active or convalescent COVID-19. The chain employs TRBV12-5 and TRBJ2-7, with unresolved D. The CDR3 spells CASGSSEQYV. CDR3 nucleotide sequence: TGTGCTAGTGGTTCCTCCGAGCAGTACGTC.